This T cell receptor (beta chain) was observed in a study of T cells in localized non-small cell lung cancer. Comments on this clone: The antigen remains unidentified.

Only in-frame clones appear in the TCRdb table, and some are missing; sequencing was by immunoSEQ multiplex PCR. The sample lists some 64,000 clones, roughly 90% occurring once. Study-level points and caveats: Compared with tumor, uninvolved adjacent lung displayed greater T cell clonality, ranking highest overall.

This clonotype originated in a woman aged 40-69 years with stage I lung adenocarcinoma. The source material was peripheral blood, sampled before any cancer treatment.

The CDR3 region has the DNA TGTGCCTGGAGTGGGAGACAGGACTCTGGGAATCAGCCCCAGCATTTT. Its translation: CAWSGRQDSGNQPQHF. V usage is TRBV30 and J usage is TRBJ1-5; possibly TRBD1 for D (6 bases). This CDR3 contains 16 residues. Germline lookup yields CDR1 GTSNPN and CDR2 SVGIG (reference sequence). Trimming pared 1 base from V and 4 bases from J, leaving 17 bases between.